Below are 11 T cell receptor beta chains sequenced from a single sample in a study of shared clonotypes between healthy human individuals. Only in-frame clones appear in the TCRdb table, and some are missing; sequencing was by immunoSEQ multiplex PCR. Of about 2.4 million clones in the sample, just over 90% are singletons; the top ten hold 0.11% to 0.15%. Sequenced input: naive CD4+ T cells sorted from blood. Subset in this sample: CD45RA+ positively selected. All receptors derive from a man in his late teens or twenties in good health.

V usage is TRBV6-5 and J usage is TRBJ2-4, with a possible D match to TRBD2 (6 bases). The CDR3 has 16 amino acids. Germline V gene lookup returns CDR1 MNHEY and CDR2 SVGAGI. Deletions cut 2 bases from V and 0 bases from J, with 11 bases between. Here the CDR3 DNA reads TGTGCCAGCAGTTACAGTCGAGCGGGAGCCAAAAACATTCAGTACTTC. Translating gives CASSYSRAGAKNIQYF.

The chain carries TRBV14 and TRBJ2-5, with unresolved D. The CDR3 is made up of 13 amino acids. In germline, CDR1 is SGHDN, CDR2 FVKESK. Trimming removed 0 bases at V and 7 bases at J, with 9 bases between. The chain's CDR3 is CASSQDLFGTQYF. The DNA for the CDR3 is TGTGCCAGCAGCCAAGATCTTTTCGGGACCCAGTACTTC.

With regard to this clone: This sample also contains other DNA sequences that code for the same CDR3. V and J are TRBV6-5 and TRBJ2-7; D is undetermined. The germline CDR1 and CDR2 sequences are MNHEY and SVGAGI. V shed 0 bases and J shed 3 bases, with 9 bases lying between them. CDR3 length equals 14 residues. CDR3 loop: CASSYSRVGYEQYF. The DNA of the CDR3 is TGTGCCAGCAGTTACTCCCGGGTCGGCTACGAGCAGTACTTC.

The chain joins TRBV15 to TRBJ1-6, with 9 bases that match TRBD1. V lost 5 bases, J lost 2 bases, and 4 bases stayed unmatched. The CDR3 sequence is 16 residues long. CDR1 is LNHNV, CDR2 YYDKDF, per germline (reference sequence). Written as DNA, the CDR3 is TGTGCCACCAGCGGGGACAGGGTGCCCTATAATTCACCCCTCCACTTT. Protein sequence: CATSGDRVPYNSPLHF.

V and J are TRBV30 and TRBJ2-1, with no clear D. The CDR3 length is 15 residues. Germline V gene data show CDR1 as GTSNPN and CDR2 as SVGIG (reference sequence). V lost 0 bases and J 7 bases, leaving 16 bases between the germline ends. The CDR3 loop reads CAWSVGSSWGNEQFF. CDR3 nucleotides: TGTGCCTGGAGTGTAGGTTCGTCCTGGGGAAATGAGCAGTTCTTC. The full variable domain, rest sourced from reference TRBV30 and TRBJ2-1, is SQTIHQWPATLVQPVGSPLSLECTVEGTSNPNLYWYRQAAGRGLQLLFYSVGIGQISSEVPQNLSASRPQDRQFILSSKKLLLSDSGFYLCAWSVGSSWGNEQFFGPGTRLTVL.

The V call is TRBV7-8, the J call TRBJ1-1; 7 positions agree with TRBD1. Losses at the gene ends were 5 bases for V and 1 base for J; bases not matched to a gene: 10. The CDR3 sequence is 16 residues long. CDR1 and CDR2 from the germline V gene are SGHVS and FQNEAQ. The CDR3: CASSGRDRDGNTEAFF. Here the CDR3 DNA reads TGTGCCAGCAGCGGACGAGACAGGGACGGGAACACTGAAGCTTTCTTT.

This chain links TRBV7-2 with TRBJ1-1; D is unresolved. Germline V gene lookup returns CDR1 SGHTA and CDR2 FQGNSA. The CDR3 is 15 residues long. Between the trimmed V and J ends, which lost 3 bases and 4 bases, there was a span of 15 bases. Here the CDR3 DNA reads TGTGCCAGCAGCTTGTACGAGGCGTCCGGCACTGAAGCTTTCTTT. Amino acid sequence: CASSLYEASGTEAFF.

The V call is TRBV10-3, the J call TRBJ1-1, with D possibly matching TRBD1 (6 bases). Trimming removed 2 bases at V and 11 bases at J, with 12 bases between. This CDR3 has 12 residues. The germline gives CDR1 ENHRY, CDR2 SYGVKD. The CDR3 protein is CAISEGGGRAFF. Written as DNA, the CDR3 is TGTGCCATCAGTGAGGGCGGGGGCAGGGCTTTCTTT.

Remarks on this clone: Within the sample, other DNA sequences also encode this same CDR3. The rearrangement joins TRBV5-1 to TRBJ2-1; TRBD1 aligns across 11 bases. This CDR3 is 14 amino acids long. CDR1 SGHRS and CDR2 YFSETQ come from the germline V gene. V lost 3 bases, J lost 6 bases, and 2 bases stayed unmatched. CDR3 DNA: TGCGCCAGCAGCTCCGGGACAGGGGGCAATGAGCAGTTCTTC. It translates to CASSSGTGGNEQFF.

The chain carries TRBV10-2 and TRBJ2-5; 10 nucleotides match TRBD2. The CDR3 runs 14 residues. The junction had 1 base not matched to a gene; V was cut back by 2 bases and J by 4 bases. Looked up from germline, CDR1 is WSHSY and CDR2 is SAAADI. The CDR3 nucleotides read TGCGCCAGCAGTGAGCTAGCGGGGGTAGAGACCCAGTACTTC. This codes for CASSELAGVETQYF.

On this clone: Distinct nucleotide sequences in the sample also encode this CDR3. This chain joins TRBV14 and TRBJ2-5; no firm D call. The V gene's germline CDR1 is SGHDN and CDR2 FVKESK. The germline V and J ends were trimmed by 4 bases and 5 bases, with 8 bases remaining between them. This CDR3 region has 12 residues. CDR3 residues: CASSPSGETQYF. The CDR3 DNA reads TGTGCCAGCAGCCCGTCCGGGGAGACCCAGTACTTC.